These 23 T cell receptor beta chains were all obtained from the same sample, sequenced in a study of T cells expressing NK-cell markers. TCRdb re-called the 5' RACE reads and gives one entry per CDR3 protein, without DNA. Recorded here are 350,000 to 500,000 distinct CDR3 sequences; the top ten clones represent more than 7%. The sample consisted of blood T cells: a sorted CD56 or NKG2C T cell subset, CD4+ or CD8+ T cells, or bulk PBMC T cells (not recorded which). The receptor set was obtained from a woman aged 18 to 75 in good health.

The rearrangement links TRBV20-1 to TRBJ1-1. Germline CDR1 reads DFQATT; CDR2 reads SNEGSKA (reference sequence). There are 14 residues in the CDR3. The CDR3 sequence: CSAEPSDSNTEAFF.

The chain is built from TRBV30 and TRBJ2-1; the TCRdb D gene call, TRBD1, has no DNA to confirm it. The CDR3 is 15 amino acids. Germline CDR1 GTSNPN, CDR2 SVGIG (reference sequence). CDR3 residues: CAWNVGGQGYNEQFF.

CDR3 sequence: CASRKTSYETQYF. The chain employs TRBV2 and TRBJ2-5; the TRBD2 assignment by TCRdb is unverifiable without DNA. Germline V gene data show CDR1 as SNHLY and CDR2 as FYNNEI. The CDR3 spans 13 residues.

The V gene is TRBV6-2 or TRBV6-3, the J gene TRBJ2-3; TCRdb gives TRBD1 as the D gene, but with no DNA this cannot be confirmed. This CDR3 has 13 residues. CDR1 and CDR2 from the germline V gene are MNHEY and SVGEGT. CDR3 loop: CASSTGVTDTQYF.

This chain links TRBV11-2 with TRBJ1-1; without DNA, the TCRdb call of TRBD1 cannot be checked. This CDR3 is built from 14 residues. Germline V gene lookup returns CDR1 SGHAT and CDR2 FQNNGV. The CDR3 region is CASRRRAGVTEAFF.

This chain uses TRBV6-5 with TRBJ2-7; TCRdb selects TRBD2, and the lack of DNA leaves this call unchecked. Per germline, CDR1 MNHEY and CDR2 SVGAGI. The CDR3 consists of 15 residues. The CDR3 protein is CASSYSGGASYEQYF.

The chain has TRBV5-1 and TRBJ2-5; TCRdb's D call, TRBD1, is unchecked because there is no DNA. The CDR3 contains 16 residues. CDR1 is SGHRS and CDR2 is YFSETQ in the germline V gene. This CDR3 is CASSSVRAPLEQTQYF.

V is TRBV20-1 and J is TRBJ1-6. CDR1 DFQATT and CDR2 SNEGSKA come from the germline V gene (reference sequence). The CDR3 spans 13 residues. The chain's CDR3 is CSARADNDSPLHF.

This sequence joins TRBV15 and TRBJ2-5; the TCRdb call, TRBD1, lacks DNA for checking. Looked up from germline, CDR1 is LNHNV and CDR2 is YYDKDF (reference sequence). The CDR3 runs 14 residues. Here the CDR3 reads CATSIGTGGETQYF.

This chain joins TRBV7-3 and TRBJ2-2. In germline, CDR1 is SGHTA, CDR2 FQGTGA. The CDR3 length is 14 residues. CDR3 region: CASSLTSNTGELFF.

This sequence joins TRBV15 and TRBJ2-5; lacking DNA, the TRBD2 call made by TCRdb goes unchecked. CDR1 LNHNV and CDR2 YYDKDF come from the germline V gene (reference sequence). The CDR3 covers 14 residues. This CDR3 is CATSPLGGQETQYF. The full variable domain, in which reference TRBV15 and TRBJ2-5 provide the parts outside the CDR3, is DAMVIQNPRYQVTQFGKPVTLSCSQTLNHNVMYWYQQKSSQAPKLLFHYYDKDFNNEADTPDNFQSRRPNTSFCFLDIRSPGLGDTAMYLCATSPLGGQETQYFGPGTRLLVL.

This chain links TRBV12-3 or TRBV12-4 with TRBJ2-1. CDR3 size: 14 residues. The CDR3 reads CASSFTADYNEQFF.

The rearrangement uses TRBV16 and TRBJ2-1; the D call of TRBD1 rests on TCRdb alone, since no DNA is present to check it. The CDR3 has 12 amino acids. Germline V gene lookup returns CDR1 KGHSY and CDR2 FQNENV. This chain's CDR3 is CASSRPWGEQFF.

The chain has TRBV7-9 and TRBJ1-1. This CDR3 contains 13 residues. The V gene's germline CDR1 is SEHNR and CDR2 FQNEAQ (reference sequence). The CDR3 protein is CASSTGTTYEAFF.

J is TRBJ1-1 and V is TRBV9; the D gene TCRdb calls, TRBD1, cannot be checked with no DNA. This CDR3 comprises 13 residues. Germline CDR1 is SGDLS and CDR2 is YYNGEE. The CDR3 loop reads CASSVGTVTEAFF.

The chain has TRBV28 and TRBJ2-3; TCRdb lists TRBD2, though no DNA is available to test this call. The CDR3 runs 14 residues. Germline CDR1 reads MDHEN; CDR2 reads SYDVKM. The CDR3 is CASKAGGNTDTQYF.

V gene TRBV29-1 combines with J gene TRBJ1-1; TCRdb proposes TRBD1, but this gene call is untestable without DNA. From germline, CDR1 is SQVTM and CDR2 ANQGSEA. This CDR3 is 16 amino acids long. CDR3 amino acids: CSAETRSGREGTEAFF.

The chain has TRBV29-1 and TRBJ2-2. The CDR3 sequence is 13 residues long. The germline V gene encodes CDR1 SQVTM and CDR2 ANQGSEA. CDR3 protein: CSVERVDTGELFF.

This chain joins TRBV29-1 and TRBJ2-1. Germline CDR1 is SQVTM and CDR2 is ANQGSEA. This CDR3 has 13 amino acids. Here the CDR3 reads CSVELHSYNEQFF.

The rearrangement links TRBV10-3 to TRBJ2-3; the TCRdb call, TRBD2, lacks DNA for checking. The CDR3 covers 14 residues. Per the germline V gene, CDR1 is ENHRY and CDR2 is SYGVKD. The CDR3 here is CAIGASGATDTQYF.

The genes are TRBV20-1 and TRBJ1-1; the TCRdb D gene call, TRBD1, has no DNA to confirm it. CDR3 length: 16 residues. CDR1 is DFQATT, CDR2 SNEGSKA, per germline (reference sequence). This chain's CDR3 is CSARSRTGGPGAEAFF.

Here the CDR3 reads CSGGDQSPNYGYTF. J is TRBJ1-2 and V is TRBV29-1. Germline-derived CDR1 and CDR2 are SQVTM and ANQGSEA. The CDR3 has 14 amino acids. Drawing the rest from reference TRBV29-1 and TRBJ1-2, the complete variable domain is SAVISQKPSRDICQRGTSLTIQCQVDSQVTMMFWYRQQPGQSLTLIATANQGSEATYESGFVIDKFPISRPNLTFSTLTVSNMSPEDSSIYLCSGGDQSPNYGYTFGSGTRLTVV.

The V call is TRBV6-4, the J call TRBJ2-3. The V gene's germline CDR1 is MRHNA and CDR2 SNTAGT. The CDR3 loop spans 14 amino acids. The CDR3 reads CASSESSGADTQYF.